The source of this T cell receptor (beta chain) is a study of T cell clones after liver transplantation. General study findings and limits: Post-transplant, graft-donor-reactive CD4 TCRbeta sequences in blood dropped significantly in most of the 8 subjects.

Remarks on this clone: As yet, its antigen is unknown.

TCRdb keeps only in-frame clones here, not all; method: immunoSEQ multiplex PCR. This sample carries some 61,000 clones, around 70% of them seen once, and the ten largest clones take about a tenth. The CDR3 extends over 14 amino acids. Trimming took 7 bases from V and 4 from J; bases not matched to a gene: 7. Germline-derived CDR1 and CDR2 are MNHEY and SVGAGI. This receptor was obtained from a human patient who received a liver transplant. Part of the T cells may come from the graft donor. Sequenced here: CD4+ T cells from blood, sampled at the 22-month timepoint. This rearrangement joins TRBV6-5 to TRBJ1-1; 9 bases are shared with TRBD1. The CDR3 loop is CASTSGTGTTEAFF. DNA for the CDR3: TGTGCCAGCACCTCAGGGACAGGGACCACTGAAGCTTTCTTT.